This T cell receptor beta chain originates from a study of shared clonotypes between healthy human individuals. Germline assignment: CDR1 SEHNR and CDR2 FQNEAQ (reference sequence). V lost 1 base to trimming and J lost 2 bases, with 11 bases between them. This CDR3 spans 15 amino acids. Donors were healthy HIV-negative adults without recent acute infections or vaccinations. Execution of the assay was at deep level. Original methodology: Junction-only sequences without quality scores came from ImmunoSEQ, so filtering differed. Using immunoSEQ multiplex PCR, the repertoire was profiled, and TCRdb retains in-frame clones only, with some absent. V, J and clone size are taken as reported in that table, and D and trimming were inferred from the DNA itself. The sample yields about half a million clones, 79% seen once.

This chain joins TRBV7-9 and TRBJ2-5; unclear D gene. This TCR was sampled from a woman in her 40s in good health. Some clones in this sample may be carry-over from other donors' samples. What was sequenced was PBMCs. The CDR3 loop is CASSLVLGRQETQYF. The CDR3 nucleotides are TGTGCCAGCAGCTTAGTATTGGGTAGGCAAGAGACCCAGTACTTC.